The following is a T cell receptor (beta chain) sequence with its context. Its antigen is unidentified. This sample stems from a study of cytomegalovirus exposure and HLA in healthy donors. The wider study: Previous work identified roughly 120 million unique TCR beta sequences from around 200 million T cells.

CDR1 and CDR2 from the germline V gene are SGHNT and YYREEE (reference sequence). The CDR3 loop spans 16 amino acids. V was clipped by 3 bases and J by 6 bases; unmatched bases: 13. Study conclusions and caveats: Analysis was carried out at a later point, and it linked a missense DCLRE1C variant to TCR beta V- and J-gene trimming. According to an earlier analysis, most TCR beta V segments yielded productive rearrangements about 90% or about 30% of the time.

The primer mix had 60 Vbeta and 13 Jbeta primers. TCRdb keeps only in-frame clones here, not all; method: immunoSEQ multiplex PCR. The sample table sets out under 40,000 clones. The sample consisted of PBMCs. The V and J genes are TRBV5-4 and TRBJ1-2; TRBD1 aligns across 8 bases. The TCR sequence derives from a female donor in good health and CMV-seronegative. CDR3 nucleotide sequence: TGTGCCAGCAGCTCCGAAAACAGGGGGGGCCGGGATGGCTACACCTTC. Protein: CASSSENRGGRDGYTF. Based on the CDR3 plus reference TRBV5-4 and TRBJ1-2, the full variable domain is ETGVTQSPTHLIKTRGQQVTLRCSSQSGHNTVSWYQQALGQGPQFIFQYYREEENGRGNFPPRFSGLQFPNYSSELNVNALELDDSALYLCASSSENRGGRDGYTFGSGTRLTVV.